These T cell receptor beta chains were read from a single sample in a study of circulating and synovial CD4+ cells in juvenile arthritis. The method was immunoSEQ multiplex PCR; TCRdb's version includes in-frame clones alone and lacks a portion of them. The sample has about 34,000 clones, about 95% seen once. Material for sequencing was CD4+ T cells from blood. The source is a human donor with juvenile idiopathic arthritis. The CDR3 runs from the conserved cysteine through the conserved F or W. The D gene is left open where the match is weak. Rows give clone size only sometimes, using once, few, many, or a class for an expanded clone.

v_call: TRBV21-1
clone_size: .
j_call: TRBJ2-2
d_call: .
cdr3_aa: CASNPKGSGVLNTGELFF
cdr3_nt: TGTGCCAGCAACCCCAAGGGTAGCGGGGTTCTGAACACCGGGGAGCTGTTTTTT

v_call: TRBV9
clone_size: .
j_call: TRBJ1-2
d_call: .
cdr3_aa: CASSQLQGYGYTF
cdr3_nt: TGTGCCAGCAGTCAACTTCAGGGCTATGGCTACACCTTC

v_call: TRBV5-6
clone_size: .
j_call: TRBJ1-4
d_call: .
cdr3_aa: CASSPRGGEKLFF
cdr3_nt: TGTGCCAGCAGCCCAAGGGGCGGCGAAAAACTGTTTTTT

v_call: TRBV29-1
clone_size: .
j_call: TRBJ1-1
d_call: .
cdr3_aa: CSVQDSALVTEAFF
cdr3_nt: TGCAGCGTTCAGGACAGCGCCTTAGTGACTGAAGCTTTCTTT

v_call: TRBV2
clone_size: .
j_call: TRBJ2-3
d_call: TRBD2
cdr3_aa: CASRRLAVDTQYF
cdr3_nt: TGTGCCAGCAGGAGACTAGCCGTAGATACGCAGTATTTT

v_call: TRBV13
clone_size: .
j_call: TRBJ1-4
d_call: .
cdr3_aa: CASSHSPRATNEKLFF
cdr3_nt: TGTGCCAGCAGCCATAGCCCCCGGGCAACTAATGAAAAACTGTTTTTT

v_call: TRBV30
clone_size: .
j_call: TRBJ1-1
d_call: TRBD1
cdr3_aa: CAWSGNRGQEAFF
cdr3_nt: TGTGCCTGGAGTGGAAACCGGGGACAGGAAGCTTTCTTT

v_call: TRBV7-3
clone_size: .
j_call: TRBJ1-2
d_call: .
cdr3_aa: CASSPQGTSNYGYTF
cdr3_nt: TGTGCCAGCAGCCCCCAGGGGACAAGTAACTATGGCTACACCTTC

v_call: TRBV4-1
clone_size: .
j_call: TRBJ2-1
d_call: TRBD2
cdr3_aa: CASSQGLAAPSREQFF
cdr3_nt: TGCGCCAGCAGCCAGGGACTAGCGGCGCCTAGTCGTGAGCAGTTCTTC

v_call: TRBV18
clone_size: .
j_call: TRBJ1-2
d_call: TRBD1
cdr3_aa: CASSSTGGLYGYTF
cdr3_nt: TGTGCCAGCTCATCAACAGGGGGCTTATATGGCTACACCTTC

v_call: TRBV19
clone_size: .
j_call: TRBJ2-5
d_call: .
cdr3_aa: CASSIATVQETQYF
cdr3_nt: TGTGCCAGTAGTATAGCCACGGTTCAAGAGACCCAGTACTTC

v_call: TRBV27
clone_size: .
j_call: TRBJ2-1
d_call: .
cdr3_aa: CASSPARGEQFF
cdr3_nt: TGTGCCAGCAGTCCGGCACGGGGTGAGCAGTTCTTC

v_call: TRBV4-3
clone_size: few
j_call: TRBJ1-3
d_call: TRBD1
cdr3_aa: CASSQSFRGTGNTIYF
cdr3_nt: TGCGCCAGCAGCCAGTCGTTCAGGGGGACCGGAAACACCATATATTTT

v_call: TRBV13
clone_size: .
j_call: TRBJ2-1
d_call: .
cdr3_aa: CASSGTGLRMGEQFF
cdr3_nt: TGTGCCAGCTCCGGAACAGGCTTAAGGATGGGTGAGCAGTTCTTC

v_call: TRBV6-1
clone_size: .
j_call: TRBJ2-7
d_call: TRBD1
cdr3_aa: CASSGDRSYEQYF
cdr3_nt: TGTGCCAGCAGTGGGGACAGATCCTACGAGCAGTACTTC

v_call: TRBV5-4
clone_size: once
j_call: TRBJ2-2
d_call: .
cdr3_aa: CASSSPSEGGELFF
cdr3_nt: TGTGCCAGCAGCTCCCCCAGCGAAGGCGGGGAGCTGTTTTTT